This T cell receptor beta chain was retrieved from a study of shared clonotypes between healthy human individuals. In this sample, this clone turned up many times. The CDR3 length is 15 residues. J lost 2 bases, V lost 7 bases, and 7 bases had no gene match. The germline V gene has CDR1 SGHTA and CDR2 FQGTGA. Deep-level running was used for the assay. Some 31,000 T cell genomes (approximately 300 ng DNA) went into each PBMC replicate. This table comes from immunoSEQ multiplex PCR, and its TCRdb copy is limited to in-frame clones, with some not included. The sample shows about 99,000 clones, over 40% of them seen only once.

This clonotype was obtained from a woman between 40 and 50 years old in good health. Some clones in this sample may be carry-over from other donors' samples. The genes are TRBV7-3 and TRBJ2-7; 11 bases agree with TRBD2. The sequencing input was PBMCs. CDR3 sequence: CASTKPGLAAYEQYF. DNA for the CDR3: TGTGCCAGCACCAAGCCGGGACTAGCGGCCTACGAGCAGTACTTC.